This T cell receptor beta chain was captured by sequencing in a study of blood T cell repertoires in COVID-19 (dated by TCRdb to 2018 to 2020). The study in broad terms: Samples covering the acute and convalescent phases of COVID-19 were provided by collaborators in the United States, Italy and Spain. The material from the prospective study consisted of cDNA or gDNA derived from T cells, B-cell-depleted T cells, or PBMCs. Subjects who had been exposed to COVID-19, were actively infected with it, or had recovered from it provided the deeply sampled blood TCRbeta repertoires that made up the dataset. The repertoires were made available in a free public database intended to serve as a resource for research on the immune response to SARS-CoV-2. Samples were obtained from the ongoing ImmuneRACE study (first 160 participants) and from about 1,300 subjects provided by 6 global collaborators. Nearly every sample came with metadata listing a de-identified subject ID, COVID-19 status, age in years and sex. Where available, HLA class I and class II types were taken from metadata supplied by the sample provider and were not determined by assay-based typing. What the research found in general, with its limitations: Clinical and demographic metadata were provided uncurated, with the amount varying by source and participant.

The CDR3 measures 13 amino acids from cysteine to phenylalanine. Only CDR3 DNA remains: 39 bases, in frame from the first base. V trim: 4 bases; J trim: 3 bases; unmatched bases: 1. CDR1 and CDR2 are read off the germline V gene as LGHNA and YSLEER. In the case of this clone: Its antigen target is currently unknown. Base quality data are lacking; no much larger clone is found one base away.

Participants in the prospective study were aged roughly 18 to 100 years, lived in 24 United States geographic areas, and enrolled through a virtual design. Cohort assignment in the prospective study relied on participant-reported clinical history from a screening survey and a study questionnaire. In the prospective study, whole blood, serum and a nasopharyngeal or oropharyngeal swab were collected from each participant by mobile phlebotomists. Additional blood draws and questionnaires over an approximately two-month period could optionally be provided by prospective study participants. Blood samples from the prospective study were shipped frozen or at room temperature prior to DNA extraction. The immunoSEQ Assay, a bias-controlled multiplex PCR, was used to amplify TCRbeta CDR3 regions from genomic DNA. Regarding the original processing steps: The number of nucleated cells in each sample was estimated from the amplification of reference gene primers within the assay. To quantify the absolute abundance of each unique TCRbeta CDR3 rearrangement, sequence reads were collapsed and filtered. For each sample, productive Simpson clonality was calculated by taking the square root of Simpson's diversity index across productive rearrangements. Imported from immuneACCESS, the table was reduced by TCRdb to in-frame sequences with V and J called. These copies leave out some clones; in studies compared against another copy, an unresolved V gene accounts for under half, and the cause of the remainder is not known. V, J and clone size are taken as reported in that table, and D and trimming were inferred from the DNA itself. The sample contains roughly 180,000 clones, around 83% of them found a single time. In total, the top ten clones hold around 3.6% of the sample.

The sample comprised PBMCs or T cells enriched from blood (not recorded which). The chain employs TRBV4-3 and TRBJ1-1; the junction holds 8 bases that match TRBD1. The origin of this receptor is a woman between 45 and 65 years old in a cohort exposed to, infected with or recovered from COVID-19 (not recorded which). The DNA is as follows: TGCGCCAGCAGCCCACAGGGGGACACTGAAGCTTTCTTT. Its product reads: CASSPQGDTEAFF.